Following are 11 T cell receptor beta chains from one sample sequenced in a study of cytomegalovirus exposure and HLA in healthy donors. TCRdb keeps only in-frame clones here, not all; method: immunoSEQ multiplex PCR. The repertoire has about 120,000 clones, approximately 81% of them found once; the top ten carry roughly 2%. The sample comprised PBMCs. The receptor set was obtained from a woman aged 25 to 39 in good health and CMV-seronegative.

The V and J genes are TRBV5-1 and TRBJ2-3, with TRBD2 matching over 10 bases. From germline, CDR1 is SGHRS and CDR2 YFSETQ. The V segment lost 4 bases and the J segment 8 bases; nucleotides outside the gene matches: 7. CDR3 length: 14 residues. CDR3 DNA sequence: TGCGCCAGCAGCCCCACTAGCGGGGAGGGTACGCAGTATTTT. It is translated as CASSPTSGEGTQYF.

The chain uses TRBV18 and TRBJ1-1; D may be TRBD1 (5 bases). The CDR3 spans 15 residues. Germline V gives CDR1 KGHSH, CDR2 LQKENI. With 4 bases removed from V and 4 bases from J, the gap between germline ends came to 16 bases. The CDR3 loop reads CASSLAQGSGTEAFF. Written as DNA, the CDR3 is TGTGCCAGCTCACTAGCCCAGGGTAGTGGCACTGAAGCTTTCTTT. The whole variable domain, remainder taken from reference TRBV18 and TRBJ1-1, is NAGVMQNPRHLVRRRGQEARLRCSPMKGHSHVYWYRQLPEEGLKFMVYLQKENIIDESGMPKERFSAEFPKEGPSILRIQQVVRGDSAAYFCASSLAQGSGTEAFFGQGTRLTVV.

This clone was counted a few times. The rearrangement joins TRBV10-3 to TRBJ2-7, with 9 nucleotides matching TRBD1. Looked up from germline, CDR1 is ENHRY and CDR2 is SYGVKD. The CDR3 length is 15 residues. After removal of 4 bases from V and 4 bases from J, the junction contained 8 bases not matched to a gene. The DNA for the CDR3 is TGTGCCATCAGTGCTCGTGGGACAGGGAGTTACGAGCAGTACTTC. Protein sequence: CAISARGTGSYEQYF.

The chain employs TRBV2 and TRBJ1-6; D not certain. Trimming pared 7 bases from V and 3 bases from J, leaving 16 bases between. CDR3 length equals 16 residues. The germline gives CDR1 SNHLY, CDR2 FYNNEI. CDR3 sequence reads: CASTPTEDLYNSPLHF. The CDR3 region has the DNA TGTGCCAGCACCCCCACAGAAGACCTCTATAATTCACCCCTCCACTTT.

The chain couples TRBV7-2 to TRBJ1-4; 7 bases are shared with TRBD1. The CDR3 runs to 15 residues. V dropped 5 bases and J dropped 7; count of bases not matched to a gene: 10. Germline-derived CDR1 and CDR2 are SGHTA and FQGNSA. The CDR3 spells CASSAQGTVGEKLFF. Here the CDR3 DNA reads TGTGCCAGCAGCGCCCAAGGGACAGTCGGTGAAAAACTGTTTTTT.

There are a few counts of this clone. This sequence joins TRBV4-3 and TRBJ2-7; D is ambiguous. From germline, CDR1 is LGHNA and CDR2 YSLEER. V lost 2 bases and J 1 base, leaving 9 bases between the germline ends. The CDR3 is 14 amino acids. CDR3 protein: CASSQTPRSYEQYF. The CDR3 nucleotides are TGCGCCAGCAGCCAAACCCCCCGGTCCTACGAGCAGTACTTC.

This chain links TRBV5-1 with TRBJ2-2; D is perhaps TRBD1 (5 bases). V lost 5 bases, J lost 3 bases, and 11 bases lay in between. The CDR3 is made up of 14 amino acids. Germline values: CDR1 SGHRS, CDR2 YFSETQ. CDR3 protein: CASRLTVDTGELFF. CDR3 nucleotides: TGCGCCAGCAGGCTGACAGTGGACACCGGGGAGCTGTTTTTT.

This chain links TRBV7-6 with TRBJ2-7; TRBD1 agrees at 8 bases. This CDR3 contains 15 residues. V lost 5 bases and J lost 3; bases outside the gene matches: 9. CDR1 is SGHVS and CDR2 is FNYEAQ in the germline V gene. The CDR3 loop reads CASSPRYRGNYEQYF. The CDR3 nucleotides read TGTGCCAGCAGCCCTAGGTACAGGGGGAACTACGAGCAGTACTTC.

The chain combines TRBV10-3 with TRBJ1-2, with a weak D call TRBD1 (5 bases). This CDR3 is 13 amino acids long. Looked up from germline, CDR1 is ENHRY and CDR2 is SYGVKD. Trimming pared 6 bases from V and 5 bases from J, leaving 13 bases between. CDR3 loop: CAIRGEALYGYTF. CDR3 bases: TGTGCCATCAGAGGGGAAGCCTTGTATGGCTACACCTTC.

V and J are TRBV6-4 and TRBJ1-1; D not resolved. Trimming took 4 bases from V and 5 from J, leaving 11 bases between them. Germline V gives CDR1 MRHNA, CDR2 SNTAGT. The CDR3 has 13 residues. In nucleotides, the CDR3 is TGTGCCAGCAGTGCCAACAGCCAAACTGAAGCTTTCTTT. Translated, it gives CASSANSQTEAFF.

Of note for this clone: One end of the junction varies from germline; a read error may be responsible. CDR3 nucleotide sequence: TGTGCCGGCAGCCCGACGCGGGGATACTCCTACGAGCAGTACTTC. It specifies CAGSPTRGYSYEQYF. This chain joins TRBV5-6 and TRBJ2-7, with a possible D match to TRBD2 (6 bases). The CDR3 spans 15 residues. Germline CDR1 is SGHDT and CDR2 is YYEEEE.